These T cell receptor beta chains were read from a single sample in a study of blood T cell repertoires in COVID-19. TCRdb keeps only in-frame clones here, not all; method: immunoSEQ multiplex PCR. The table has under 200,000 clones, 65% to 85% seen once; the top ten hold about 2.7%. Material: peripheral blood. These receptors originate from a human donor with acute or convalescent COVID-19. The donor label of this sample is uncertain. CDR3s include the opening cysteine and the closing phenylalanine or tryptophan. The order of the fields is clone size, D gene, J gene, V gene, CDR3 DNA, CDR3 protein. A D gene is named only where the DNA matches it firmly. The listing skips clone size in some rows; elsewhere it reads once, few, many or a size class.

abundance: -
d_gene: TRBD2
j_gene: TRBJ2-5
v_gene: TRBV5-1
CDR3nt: TGCGCCAGCAGCCCTGGGTGGGGGGGCCAAGAGACCCAGTACTTC
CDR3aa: CASSPGWGGQETQYF

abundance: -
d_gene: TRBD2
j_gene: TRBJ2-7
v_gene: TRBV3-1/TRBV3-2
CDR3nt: TGTGCCAGCAGCCAAGATCTAGCGGGGGGCGCCTACGAGCAGTACTTC
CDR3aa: CASSQDLAGGAYEQYF

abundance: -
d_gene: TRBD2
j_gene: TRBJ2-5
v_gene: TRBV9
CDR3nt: TGTGCCAGCAGCGTAGGCCTAGCGGGAGAGGAGACCCAGTACTTC
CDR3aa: CASSVGLAGEETQYF

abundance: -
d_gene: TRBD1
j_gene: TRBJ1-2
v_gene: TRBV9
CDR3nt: TGTGCCAGCAGCGTAGGAGTTCGGGGCCCGGGACAGGGGGACTACACCTTC
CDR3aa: CASSVGVRGPGQGDYTF

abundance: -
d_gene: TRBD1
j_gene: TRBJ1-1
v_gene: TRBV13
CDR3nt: TGTGCCAGCAGCGCAACAGGGGGCACTGAAGCTTTCTTT
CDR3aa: CASSATGGTEAFF

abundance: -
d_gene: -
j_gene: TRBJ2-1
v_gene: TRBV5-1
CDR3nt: TGCGCCAGCAGCCCCAACGAGGTCTACAATGAGCAGTTCTTC
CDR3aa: CASSPNEVYNEQFF

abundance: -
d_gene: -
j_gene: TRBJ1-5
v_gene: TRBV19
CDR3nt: TGTGCCAGTAGCAACCAGGGGACCAATCAGCCCCAGCATTTT
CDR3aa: CASSNQGTNQPQHF

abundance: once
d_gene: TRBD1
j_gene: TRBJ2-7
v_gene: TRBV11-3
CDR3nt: TGTGCCAGCAGCTTTAGGCAGGGGGCGTCGTACGAGCAGTACTTC
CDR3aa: CASSFRQGASYEQYF

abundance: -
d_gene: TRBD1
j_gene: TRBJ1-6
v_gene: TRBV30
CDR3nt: TGTGCCTGGACCACCAGGGACAGGGTATCGAATTCACCCCTCCACTTT
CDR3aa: CAWTTRDRVSNSPLHF

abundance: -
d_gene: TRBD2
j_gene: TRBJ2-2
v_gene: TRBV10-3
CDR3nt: TGTGCCATCACCAAGGGACTATCGATAAACACCGGGGAGCTGTTTTTT
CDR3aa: CAITKGLSINTGELFF

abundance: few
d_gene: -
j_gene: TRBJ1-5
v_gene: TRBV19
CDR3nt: TGTGCCAGTAGGGACAGAGACAATCAGCCCCAGCATTTT
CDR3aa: CASRDRDNQPQHF

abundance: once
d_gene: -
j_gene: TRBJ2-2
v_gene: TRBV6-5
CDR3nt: TGTGCCAGCAGCTCCGGGGCAGGGGGGACCGGGGAGCTGTTTTTT
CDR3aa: CASSSGAGGTGELFF

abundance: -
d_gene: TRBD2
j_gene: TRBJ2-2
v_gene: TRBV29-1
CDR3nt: TGCAGCGCGGGACTAGCGGGAGGGCTGGGGGAGCTGTTTTTT
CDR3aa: CSAGLAGGLGELFF

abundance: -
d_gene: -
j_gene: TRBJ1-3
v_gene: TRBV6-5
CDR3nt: TGTGCCAGCATTATAACCACGGGAGGAAACACCATATATTTT
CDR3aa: CASIITTGGNTIYF

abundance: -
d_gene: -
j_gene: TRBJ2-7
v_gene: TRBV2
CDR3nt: TGTGCCAGCAGGCCGGGGATCTACGAGCAGTACTTC
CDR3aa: CASRPGIYEQYF

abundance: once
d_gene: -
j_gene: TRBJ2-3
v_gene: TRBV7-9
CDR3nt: TGTGCCAGCAGCTTAGATATAGCTCAAGGGAGAGATACGCAGTATTTT
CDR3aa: CASSLDIAQGRDTQYF

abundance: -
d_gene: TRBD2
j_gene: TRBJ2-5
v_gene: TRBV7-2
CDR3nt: TGTGCCAGCAGCTTAGGGCTAGCGGAAGAGACCCAGTACTTC
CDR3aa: CASSLGLAEETQYF

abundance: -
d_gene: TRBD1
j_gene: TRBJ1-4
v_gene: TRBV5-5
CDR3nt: TGTGCCAGCAGCTTTGGGACAGGGGTTGAAAAACTGTTTTTT
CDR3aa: CASSFGTGVEKLFF

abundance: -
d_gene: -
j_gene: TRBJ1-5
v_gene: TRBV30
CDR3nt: TGTGCCTGGAGTTACGCGGGGAGCAATCAGCCCCAGCATTTT
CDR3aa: CAWSYAGSNQPQHF

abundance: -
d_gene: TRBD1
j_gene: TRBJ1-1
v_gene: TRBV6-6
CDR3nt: TGTGCCAGCAGTGACAGGGGGCCATTCCTTCCTGAAGCTTTCTTT
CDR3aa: CASSDRGPFLPEAFF

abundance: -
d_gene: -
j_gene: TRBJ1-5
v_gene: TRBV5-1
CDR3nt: TGCGCCAGCAGCTTGGGCTCAGGGAATCAGCCCCAGCATTTT
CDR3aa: CASSLGSGNQPQHF

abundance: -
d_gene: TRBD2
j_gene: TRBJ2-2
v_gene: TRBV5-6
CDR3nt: TGTGCCAGCAGCTTGCGGGGACTAGCGGCCGGGGAGCTGTTTTTT
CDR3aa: CASSLRGLAAGELFF

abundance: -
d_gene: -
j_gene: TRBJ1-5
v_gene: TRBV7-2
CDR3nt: TGTGCCAGCAGCTTAGCGGGACAAGTCAATCAGCCCCAGCATTTT
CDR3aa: CASSLAGQVNQPQHF

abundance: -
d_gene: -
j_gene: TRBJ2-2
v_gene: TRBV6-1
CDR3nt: TGTGCCAGCAGACAACCGGACATTTACACCGGGGAGCTGTTTTTT
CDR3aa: CASRQPDIYTGELFF

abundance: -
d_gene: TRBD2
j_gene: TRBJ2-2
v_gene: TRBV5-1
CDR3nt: TGCGCCAGCAGCTTGGCAGTGGTTCTAGCGGGAGCCCCGAACACCGGGGAGCTGTTTTTT
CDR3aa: CASSLAVVLAGAPNTGELFF